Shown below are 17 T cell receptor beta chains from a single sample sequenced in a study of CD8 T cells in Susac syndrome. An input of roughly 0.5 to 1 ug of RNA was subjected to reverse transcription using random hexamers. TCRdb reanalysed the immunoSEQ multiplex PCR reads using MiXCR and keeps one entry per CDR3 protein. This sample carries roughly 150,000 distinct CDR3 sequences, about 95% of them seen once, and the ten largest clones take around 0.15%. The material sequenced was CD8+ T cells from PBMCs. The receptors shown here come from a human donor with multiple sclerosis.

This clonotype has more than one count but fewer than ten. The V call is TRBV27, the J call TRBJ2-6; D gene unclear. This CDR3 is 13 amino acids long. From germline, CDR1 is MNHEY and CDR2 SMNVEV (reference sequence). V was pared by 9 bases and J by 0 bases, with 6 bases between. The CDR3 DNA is TGTGCCAGTTCGGGCTCTGGGGCCAACGTCCTGACTTTC. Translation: CASSGSGANVLTF.

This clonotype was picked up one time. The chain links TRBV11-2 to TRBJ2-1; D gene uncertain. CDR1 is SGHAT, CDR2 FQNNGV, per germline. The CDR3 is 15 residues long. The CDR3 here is CASSRSLSSYNEQFF. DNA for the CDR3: TGTGCATCGAGCAGGAGCCTTAGCTCCTACAATGAGCAGTTCTTC.

CDR3: CASSPWTEETQYF. The CDR3 nucleotides read TGTGCCAGCTCACCATGGACAGAAGAGACCCAGTACTTC. V gene TRBV18 combines with J gene TRBJ2-5, with D tentatively TRBD1 (6 bases). In germline, CDR1 is KGHSH, CDR2 LQKENI. V lost 2 bases and J lost 3, with 7 bases in between. The CDR3 is made up of 13 amino acids.

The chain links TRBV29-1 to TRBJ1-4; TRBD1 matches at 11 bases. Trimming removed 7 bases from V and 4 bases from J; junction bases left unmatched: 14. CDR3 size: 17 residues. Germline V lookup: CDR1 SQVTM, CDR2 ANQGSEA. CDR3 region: CSARPRDRGFGNEKLFF. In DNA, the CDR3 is TGCAGCGCCAGACCCCGGGACAGGGGGTTCGGTAATGAAAAACTGTTTTTT.

The CDR3 loop is CAYGTGAYNEQFF. CDR3 bases: TGTGCCTACGGGACAGGGGCCTACAATGAGCAGTTCTTC. The V gene is TRBV30, the J gene TRBJ2-1; 10 bases map to TRBD1. J was trimmed by 2 bases and V by 7 bases; bases with no gene match: 2. Per the germline V gene, CDR1 is GTSNPN and CDR2 is SVGIG (reference sequence). The CDR3 runs to 13 residues.

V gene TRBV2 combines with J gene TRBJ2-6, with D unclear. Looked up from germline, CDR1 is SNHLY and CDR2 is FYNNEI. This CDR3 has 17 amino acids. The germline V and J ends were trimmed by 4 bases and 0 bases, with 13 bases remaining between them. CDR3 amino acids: CASSGWVTSSGANVLTF. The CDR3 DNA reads TGTGCCAGCAGTGGATGGGTCACGAGCTCTGGGGCCAACGTCCTGACTTTC.

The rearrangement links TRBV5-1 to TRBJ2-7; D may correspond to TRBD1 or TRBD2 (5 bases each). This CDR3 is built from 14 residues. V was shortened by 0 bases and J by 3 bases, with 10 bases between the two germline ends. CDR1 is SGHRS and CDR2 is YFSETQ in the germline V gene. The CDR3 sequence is CASSLGAGGYEQYV. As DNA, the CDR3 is TGCGCCAGCAGCTTGGGAGCTGGGGGCTACGAGCAGTACGTC.

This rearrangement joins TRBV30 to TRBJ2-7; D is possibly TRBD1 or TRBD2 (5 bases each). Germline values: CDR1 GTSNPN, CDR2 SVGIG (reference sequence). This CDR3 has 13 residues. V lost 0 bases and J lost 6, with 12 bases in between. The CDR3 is CAWSVEGRAEQYV. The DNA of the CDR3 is TGTGCCTGGAGTGTCGAGGGCAGGGCCGAGCAGTACGTC.

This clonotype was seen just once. For the CDR3, the DNA is TGTGCCGGCGAAGACACTGAAGCTTTCTTT. This gives the protein CAGEDTEAFF. The V and J genes are TRBV30 and TRBJ1-1, with D unclear. The CDR3 runs to 10 residues. The ends were cut back, 8 bases at V and 3 bases at J, with 7 bases in the middle. Germline assignment: CDR1 GTSNPN and CDR2 SVGIG (reference sequence).

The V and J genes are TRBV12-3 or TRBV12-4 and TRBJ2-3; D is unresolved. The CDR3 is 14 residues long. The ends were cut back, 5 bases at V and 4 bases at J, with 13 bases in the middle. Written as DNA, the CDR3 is TGTGCCAGCAGTCTCCCTTTGAGCGCAGATACGCAGTATTTT. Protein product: CASSLPLSADTQYF.

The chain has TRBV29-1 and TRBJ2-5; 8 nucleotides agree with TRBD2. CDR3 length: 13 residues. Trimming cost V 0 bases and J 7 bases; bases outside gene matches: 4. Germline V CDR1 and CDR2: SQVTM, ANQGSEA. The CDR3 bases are TGCAGCGTTGAAGATTCCGGGGGGGGGACCCAGTACTTC. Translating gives CSVEDSGGGTQYF.

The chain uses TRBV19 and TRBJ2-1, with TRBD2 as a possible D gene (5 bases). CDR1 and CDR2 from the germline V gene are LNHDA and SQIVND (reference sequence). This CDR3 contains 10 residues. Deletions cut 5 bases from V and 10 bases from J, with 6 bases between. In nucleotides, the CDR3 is TGTGCCAGTAGTGAGGGAGAGCAGTTCTTC. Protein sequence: CASSEGEQFF.

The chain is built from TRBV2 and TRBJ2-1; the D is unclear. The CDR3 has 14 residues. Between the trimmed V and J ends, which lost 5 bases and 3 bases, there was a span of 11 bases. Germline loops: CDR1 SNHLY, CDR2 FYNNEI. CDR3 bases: TGTGCCAGCAGTCAAAGGCTAGACTACAATGAGCAGTTCTTC. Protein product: CASSQRLDYNEQFF.

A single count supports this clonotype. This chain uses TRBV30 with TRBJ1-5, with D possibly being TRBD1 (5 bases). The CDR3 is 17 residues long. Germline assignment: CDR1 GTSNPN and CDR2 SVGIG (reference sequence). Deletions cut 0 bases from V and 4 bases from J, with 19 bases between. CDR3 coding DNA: TGTGCCTGGAGTGTACTATCGGACACCTCCCTAAATCAGCCCCAGCATTTT. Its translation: CAWSVLSDTSLNQPQHF.

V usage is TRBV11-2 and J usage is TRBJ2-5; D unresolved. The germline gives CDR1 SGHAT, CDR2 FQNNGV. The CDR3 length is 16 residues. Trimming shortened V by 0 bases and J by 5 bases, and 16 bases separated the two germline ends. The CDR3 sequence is CASSLDHPHPGETQYF. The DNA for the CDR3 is TGTGCCAGCAGCTTAGACCACCCGCACCCTGGGGAGACCCAGTACTTC.

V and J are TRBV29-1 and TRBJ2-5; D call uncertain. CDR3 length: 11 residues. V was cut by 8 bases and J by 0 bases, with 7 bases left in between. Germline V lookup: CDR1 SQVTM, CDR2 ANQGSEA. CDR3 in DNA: TGCAGCCCCCGGGACCAAGAGACCCAGTACTTC. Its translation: CSPRDQETQYF.

CDR3 amino acids: CSVESQGSEAFF. The CDR3, as DNA: TGCAGCGTTGAATCACAGGGCTCTGAAGCTTTCTTT. The rearrangement joins TRBV29-1 to TRBJ1-1, with D possibly matching TRBD1 (6 bases). Germline assignment: CDR1 SQVTM and CDR2 ANQGSEA. V lost 2 bases and J 6 bases, leaving 10 bases between the germline ends. This CDR3 has 12 residues.